This TCR beta chain was identified in a study of regulatory T cells in long-lasting Graves disease. Arm-PCR of CDR3 regions and iRepertoire HTBI primers were the basis on which TCR beta libraries were built. TCRdb fed the multiplex PCR reads into MiXCR, producing one record per CDR3 protein. Among some 410,000 distinct CDR3 sequences listed, around 15% were seen once. The CDR3 is 13 amino acids. Germline V gene lookup returns CDR1 SNHLY and CDR2 FYNNEI. Trimming left V 2 bases short and J 4 bases short, with 7 bases between. General study findings and limits: Among samples with persistent disease, TRBV28, TRBJ1-2 and TRBJ2-5 were favored.

This clonotype was seen at least ten times. Its antigen is not known. Indicated time point: newly diagnosed GD, antithyroid drugs for less than 3 months. TCR sequences were obtained from RNA taken from PBMCs. These records were also assigned to another study, of T cells in Graves' hyperthyroidism and ophthalmopathy. From that study: First-round RT-PCR of the TCR CDR3 relied on the HTBI primer set.

The receptor was derived from a woman aged 25 to 39 with Graves disease. The starting material was peripheral blood mononuclear cells (PBMCs), obtained at new diagnosis, from a patient treated with antithyroid drugs. The chain recombines TRBV2 with TRBJ2-3; D call uncertain. CDR3 in DNA: TGTGCCAGCAGTGAACCGTCATCAGATACGCAGTATTTT. The encoded protein is CASSEPSSDTQYF.